Below are 20 T cell receptor beta chains sequenced from a single sample in a study of technical replicates of blood from several donors. Assay used: immunoSEQ multiplex PCR; TCRdb lists only in-frame clones, some missing. The table includes 50,000 to 65,000 clones, 90% to 95% detected once. Sequencing input: PBMCs. The receptors were gathered from a human donor in good health. Some clones in this sample may be carry-over from other donors' samples.

The V gene is TRBV7-9, the J gene TRBJ2-1; D may be TRBD2 (5 bases). The length of the CDR3 is 14 residues. The germline V gene has CDR1 SEHNR and CDR2 FQNEAQ (reference sequence). Trimming pared 7 bases from V and 7 bases from J, leaving 17 bases between. This CDR3 is CASNWAGLGNEQFF. CDR3 bases: TGTGCCAGCAATTGGGCGGGCCTGGGAAATGAGCAGTTCTTC.

The V call is TRBV23-1, the J call TRBJ2-7; a possible D gene is TRBD1 (6 bases). TRBV23-1 is recorded as an ORF, its role being uncertain. V was cut by 4 bases and J by 3 bases, with 10 bases left in between. The CDR3 is made up of 13 amino acids. The CDR3 sequence: CASSLGTHYEQYF. The CDR3, as DNA: TGCGCCAGCAGTCTTGGGACACACTACGAGCAGTACTTC.

This chain joins TRBV6-6 and TRBJ2-7, with TRBD2 as a possible D gene (5 bases). Germline V gives CDR1 MNHNY, CDR2 SVGAGI (reference sequence). Trimming stripped 2 bases from V and 2 bases from J, with 10 bases between. The CDR3 runs to 14 residues. The CDR3 DNA follows: TGTGCCAGCAGTTACCTGAGGGAAGCCTACGAGCAGTACTTC. Translation gives CASSYLREAYEQYF.

V and J are TRBV6-1 and TRBJ1-4, with 8 bases identical to TRBD1. V shed 0 bases and J 15 bases; nucleotides not matched to a gene: 6. CDR3 length: 13 amino acids. Germline V gene sequence: CDR1 MNHNS, CDR2 SASEGT. The CDR3 DNA sequence: TGTGCCAGCAGTGAAGCGCAGGGGGCGGAGGTGTTTTTT. Protein: CASSEAQGAEVFF.

The rearrangement links TRBV5-1 to TRBJ1-1; tentative D call: TRBD1 (6 bases). Germline CDR1 reads SGHRS; CDR2 reads YFSETQ. This CDR3 contains 15 residues. The V gene lost 0 bases and the J gene lost 1 base, with 10 bases spanning the gap. The CDR3 sequence: CASSLGLDRNTEAFF. CDR3 coding DNA: TGCGCCAGCAGCTTGGGCTTGGACAGGAACACTGAAGCTTTCTTT.

The rearrangement links TRBV9 to TRBJ2-1, with 15 positions matching TRBD2. The V gene's germline CDR1 is SGDLS and CDR2 YYNGEE. This CDR3 is built from 16 residues. V dropped 2 bases and J dropped 4; count of bases not matched to a gene: 1. The CDR3 loop is CASSVGLAGGYNEQFF. In DNA form, the CDR3 reads TGTGCCAGCAGCGTTGGACTAGCGGGAGGGTACAATGAGCAGTTCTTC. Supplemented by reference TRBV9 and TRBJ2-1, the full variable domain reads DSGVTQTPKHLITATGQRVTLRCSPRSGDLSVYWYQQSLDQGLQFLIQYYNGEERAKGNILERFSAQQFPDLHSELNLSSLELGDSALYFCASSVGLAGGYNEQFFGPGTRLTVL.

The V and J genes are TRBV19 and TRBJ1-5; D gene ambiguous. In germline, CDR1 is LNHDA, CDR2 SQIVND (reference sequence). The CDR3 covers 15 residues. The germline V and J ends were trimmed by 0 bases and 0 bases, with 6 bases remaining between them. The CDR3 bases are TGTGCCAGTAGTATAGATAACTATAGCAATCAGCCCCAGCATTTT. This gives the protein CASSIDNYSNQPQHF.

The CDR3 bases are TGTGCCAGCAGCTTAGCGACAGGGGACCACACAGATACGCAGTATTTT. It codes for CASSLATGDHTDTQYF. The chain employs TRBV7-9 and TRBJ2-3; 8 bases align to TRBD1. V lost 0 bases and J lost 2; bases outside the gene matches: 4. CDR3 length equals 16 residues. Germline CDR1 SEHNR, CDR2 FQNEAQ (reference sequence). The complete variable domain, with remaining parts taken from reference TRBV7-9 and TRBJ2-3, reads DTGVSQNPRHKITKRGQNVTFRCDPISEHNRLYWYRQTLGQGPEFLTYFQNEAQLEKSRLLSDRFSAERPKGSFSTLEIQRTEQGDSAMYLCASSLATGDHTDTQYFGPGTRLTVL.

The chain has TRBV7-6 and TRBJ2-2; 16 positions match TRBD2. Unmatched junction bases numbered 8, after V lost 5 bases and J lost 5 bases. Germline V gene data show CDR1 as SGHVS and CDR2 as FNYEAQ. This CDR3 region has 18 residues. CDR3 bases: TGTGCCAGCAGCCCGGGACTAGCGGGGGGGCCGGGAACCGGGGAGCTGTTTTTT. Protein: CASSPGLAGGPGTGELFF.

The chain uses TRBV5-1 and TRBJ2-7; D unresolved. Germline CDR1 and CDR2: SGHRS and YFSETQ. The CDR3 sequence is 14 residues long. V was pared by 4 bases and J by 3 bases, with 14 bases between. The CDR3 spells CASSVDGSHYEQYF. The CDR3 DNA follows: TGCGCCAGCAGCGTGGACGGTAGCCACTACGAGCAGTACTTC.

The sample holds one count of this clone. The chain is built from TRBV7-8 and TRBJ2-2, with D maybe TRBD2 (6 bases). CDR1 is SGHVS and CDR2 is FQNEAQ in the germline V gene. The CDR3 is made up of 15 amino acids. The V gene lost 4 bases and the J gene lost 4 bases, with 13 bases spanning the gap. The CDR3 DNA sequence: TGTGCCAGCAGCTCCCGACGGGGGACCACCGGGGAGCTGTTTTTT. Its translation is CASSSRRGTTGELFF.

The chain uses TRBV4-3 and TRBJ2-1; TRBD1 agrees at 11 bases. J was trimmed by 6 bases and V by 3 bases; bases with no gene match: 4. The CDR3 covers 15 residues. CDR1 and CDR2 (germline): LGHNA, YSLEER. CDR3 in DNA: TGCGCCAGCAGCCAGGGACAGGGGGACCGCAATGAGCAGTTCTTC. It is translated as CASSQGQGDRNEQFF.

In this sample, this clone turned up once. The V call is TRBV9, the J call TRBJ2-7, with D maybe TRBD1 (5 bases). CDR3 length equals 12 residues. The germline V gene encodes CDR1 SGDLS and CDR2 YYNGEE. Trimming pared 3 bases from V and 6 bases from J, leaving 10 bases between. The CDR3 region is CASSGTGPEQYF. The CDR3 DNA reads as TGTGCCAGCAGCGGAACAGGACCCGAGCAGTACTTC. Supplemented by reference TRBV9 and TRBJ2-7, the full variable domain reads DSGVTQTPKHLITATGQRVTLRCSPRSGDLSVYWYQQSLDQGLQFLIQYYNGEERAKGNILERFSAQQFPDLHSELNLSSLELGDSALYFCASSGTGPEQYFGPGTRLTVT.

CDR3 sequence reads: CASSLGSGSLSEQYF. CDR3 nucleotides: TGTGCCAGCAGCTTAGGTAGCGGGAGCTTGAGCGAGCAGTACTTC. The gene calls are TRBV7-6 and TRBJ2-7; TRBD2 matches at 9 bases. V lost 1 base to trimming and J lost 6 bases; unmatched junction nucleotides: 7. The germline V gene has CDR1 SGHVS and CDR2 FNYEAQ. The CDR3 is 15 residues long.

This clone was seen a single time. The chain employs TRBV5-6 and TRBJ1-1, with TRBD1 as a possible D gene (5 bases). Germline-derived CDR1 and CDR2 are SGHDT and YYEEEE. This CDR3 region has 16 residues. V lost 3 bases to trimming and J lost 3 bases, with 18 bases between them. The chain's CDR3 is CASSSDTPAGYTEAFF. CDR3 coding DNA: TGTGCCAGCAGCTCGGACACCCCGGCTGGGTACACTGAAGCTTTCTTT. The complete variable domain, with remaining parts taken from reference TRBV5-6 and TRBJ1-1, reads DAGVTQSPTHLIKTRGQQVTLRCSPKSGHDTVSWYQQALGQGPQFIFQYYEEEERQRGNFPDRFSGHQFPNYSSELNVNALLLGDSALYLCASSSDTPAGYTEAFFGQGTRLTVV.

In its sample, this clone was seen once. The rearrangement joins TRBV6-1 to TRBJ1-5; the D gene is possibly TRBD1 (5 bases). V lost 6 bases and J lost 4, with 16 bases in between. CDR1 is MNHNS and CDR2 is SASEGT in the germline V gene. The CDR3 length is 15 residues. The CDR3 region is CASSLMTVLNQPQHF. The CDR3 DNA reads as TGTGCCAGCAGCCTCATGACAGTGCTTAATCAGCCCCAGCATTTT.

This sequence joins TRBV27 and TRBJ2-1; 7 nucleotides align to TRBD2. V dropped 5 bases and J dropped 0; count of bases not matched to a gene: 7. Germline V gene sequence: CDR1 MNHEY, CDR2 SMNVEV (reference sequence). The CDR3 runs to 16 residues. The CDR3 loop reads CASSPRGVSSYNEQFF. CDR3 nucleotides: TGTGCCAGCAGTCCACGGGGGGTGAGCTCCTACAATGAGCAGTTCTTC.

V gene TRBV9 combines with J gene TRBJ2-2; possibly TRBD2 for D (6 bases). Germline V gene data show CDR1 as SGDLS and CDR2 as YYNGEE. CDR3 size: 16 residues. Trimming left V 4 bases short and J 4 bases short, with 17 bases between. The CDR3 DNA is TGTGCCAGCAGCAATGTCCCGGGAGCCACCACCGGGGAGCTGTTTTTT. It translates to CASSNVPGATTGELFF.

This chain connects TRBV13 to TRBJ2-7; 12 bases agree with TRBD2. V shed 5 bases and J 5 bases; nucleotides not matched to a gene: 10. CDR1 PRHDT and CDR2 FYEKMQ come from the germline V gene (reference sequence). The CDR3 runs 16 residues. CDR3 in amino acids: CASSLDASGGVDEQYF. Here the CDR3 DNA reads TGTGCCAGCAGCCTGGACGCTAGCGGGGGGGTAGACGAGCAGTACTTC.

The rearrangement uses TRBV10-3 and TRBJ1-2, with 8 positions matching TRBD1. The V gene's germline CDR1 is ENHRY and CDR2 SYGVKD. V was pared by 11 bases and J by 8 bases, with 7 bases of the junction left unmatched. The CDR3 loop spans 11 amino acids. The DNA of the CDR3 is TGTGCCTCTCGGACAGGGAGCGGCTACACCTTC. Its protein is CASRTGSGYTF.